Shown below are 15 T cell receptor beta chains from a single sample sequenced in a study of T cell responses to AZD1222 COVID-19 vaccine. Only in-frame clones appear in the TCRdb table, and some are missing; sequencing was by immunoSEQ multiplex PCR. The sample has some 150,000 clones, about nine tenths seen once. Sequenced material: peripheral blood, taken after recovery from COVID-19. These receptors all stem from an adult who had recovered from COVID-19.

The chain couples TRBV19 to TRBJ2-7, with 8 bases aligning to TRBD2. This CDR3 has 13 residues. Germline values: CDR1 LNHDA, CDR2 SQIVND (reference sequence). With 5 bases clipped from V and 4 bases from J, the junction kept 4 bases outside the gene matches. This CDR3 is CASSLGTRYEQYF. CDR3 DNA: TGTGCCAGTAGTCTCGGGACTAGATACGAGCAGTACTTC.

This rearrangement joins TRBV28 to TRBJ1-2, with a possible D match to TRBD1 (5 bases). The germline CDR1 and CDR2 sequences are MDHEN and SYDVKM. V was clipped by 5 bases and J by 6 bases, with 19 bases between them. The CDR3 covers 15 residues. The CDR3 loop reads CASSPAGTAPNGYTF. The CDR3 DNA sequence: TGTGCCAGCAGTCCCGCCGGGACGGCTCCTAATGGCTACACCTTC.

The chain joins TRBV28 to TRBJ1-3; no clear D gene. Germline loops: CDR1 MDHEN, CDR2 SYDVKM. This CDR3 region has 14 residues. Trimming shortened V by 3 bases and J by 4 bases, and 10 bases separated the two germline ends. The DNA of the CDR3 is TGTGCCAGCAGTTTTTCGGCCCTCGGAAACACCATATATTTT. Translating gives CASSFSALGNTIYF.

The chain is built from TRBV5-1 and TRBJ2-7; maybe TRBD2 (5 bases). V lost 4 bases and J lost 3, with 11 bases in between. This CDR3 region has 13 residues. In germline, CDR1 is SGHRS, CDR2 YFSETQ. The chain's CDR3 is CASSEGLFYEQYF. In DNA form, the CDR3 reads TGCGCCAGCAGCGAAGGACTGTTCTACGAGCAGTACTTC.

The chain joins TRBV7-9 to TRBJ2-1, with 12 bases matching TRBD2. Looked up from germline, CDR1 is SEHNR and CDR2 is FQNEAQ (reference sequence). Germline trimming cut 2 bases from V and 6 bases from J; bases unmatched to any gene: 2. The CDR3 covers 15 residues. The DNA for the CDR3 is TGTGCCAGCAGCTTATCTAGCGGGAGGGCCAATGAGCAGTTCTTC. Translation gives CASSLSSGRANEQFF.

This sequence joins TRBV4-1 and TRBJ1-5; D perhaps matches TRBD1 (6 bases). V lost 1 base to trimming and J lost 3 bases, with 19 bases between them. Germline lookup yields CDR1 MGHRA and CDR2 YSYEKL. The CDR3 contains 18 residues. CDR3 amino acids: CASSQANLGGGLNQPQHF. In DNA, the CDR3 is TGCGCCAGCAGCCAAGCCAACCTGGGGGGGGGCCTCAATCAGCCCCAGCATTTT.

The CDR3 coding sequence is TGCAGTGCCGGAAAGGGAGATACGCAGTATTTT. Translating gives CSAGKGDTQYF. V usage is TRBV20-1 and J usage is TRBJ2-3; D is uncertain. V gave up 6 bases and J gave up 5 bases, with 9 bases separating them. This CDR3 has 11 amino acids. Per germline, CDR1 DFQATT and CDR2 SNEGSKA (reference sequence).

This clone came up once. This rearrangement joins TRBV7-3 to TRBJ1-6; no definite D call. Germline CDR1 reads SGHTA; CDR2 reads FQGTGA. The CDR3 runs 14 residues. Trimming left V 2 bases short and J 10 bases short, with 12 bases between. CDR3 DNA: TGTGCCAGCAGCTTAGGTGGGTTTGAGTCACCCCTCCACTTT. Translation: CASSLGGFESPLHF.

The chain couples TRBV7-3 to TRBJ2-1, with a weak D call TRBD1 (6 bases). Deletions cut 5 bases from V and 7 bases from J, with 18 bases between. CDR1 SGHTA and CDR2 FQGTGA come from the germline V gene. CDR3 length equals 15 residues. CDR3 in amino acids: CASSAGTRFGNEQFF. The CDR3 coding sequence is TGTGCCAGCAGCGCCGGGACACGGTTTGGGAATGAGCAGTTCTTC.

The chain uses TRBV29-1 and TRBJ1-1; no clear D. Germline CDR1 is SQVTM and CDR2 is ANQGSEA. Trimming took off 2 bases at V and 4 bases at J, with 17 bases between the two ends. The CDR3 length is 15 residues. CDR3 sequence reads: CSVEWYGRGTTEAFF. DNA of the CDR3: TGCAGCGTTGAATGGTACGGGCGAGGAACCACTGAAGCTTTCTTT.

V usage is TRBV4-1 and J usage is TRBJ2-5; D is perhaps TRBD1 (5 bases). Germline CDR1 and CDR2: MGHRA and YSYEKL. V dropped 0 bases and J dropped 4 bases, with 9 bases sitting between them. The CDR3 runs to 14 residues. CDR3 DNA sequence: TGCGCCAGCAGCCAAGAAGGTAGGGGAGAGACCCAGTACTTC. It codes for CASSQEGRGETQYF.

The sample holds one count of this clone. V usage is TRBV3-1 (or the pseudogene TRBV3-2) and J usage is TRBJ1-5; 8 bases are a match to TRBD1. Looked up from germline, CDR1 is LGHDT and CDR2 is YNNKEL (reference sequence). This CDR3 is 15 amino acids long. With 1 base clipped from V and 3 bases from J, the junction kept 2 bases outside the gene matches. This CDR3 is CASSQGTGYNQPQHF. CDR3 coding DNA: TGTGCCAGCAGCCAAGGGACAGGGTACAATCAGCCCCAGCATTTT.

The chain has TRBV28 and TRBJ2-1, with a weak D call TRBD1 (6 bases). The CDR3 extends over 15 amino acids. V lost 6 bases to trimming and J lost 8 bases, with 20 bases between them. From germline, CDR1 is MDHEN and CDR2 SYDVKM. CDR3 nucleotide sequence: TGTGCCAGCAGGGGGCAAGGCCAGGGGAGCCATGAGCAGTTCTTC. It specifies CASRGQGQGSHEQFF.

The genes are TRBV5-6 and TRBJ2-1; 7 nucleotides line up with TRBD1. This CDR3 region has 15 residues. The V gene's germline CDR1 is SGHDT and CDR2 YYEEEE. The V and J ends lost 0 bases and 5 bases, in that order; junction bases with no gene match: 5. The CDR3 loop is CASSLGAQGNNEQFF. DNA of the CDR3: TGTGCCAGCAGCTTGGGGGCACAGGGGAACAATGAGCAGTTCTTC.

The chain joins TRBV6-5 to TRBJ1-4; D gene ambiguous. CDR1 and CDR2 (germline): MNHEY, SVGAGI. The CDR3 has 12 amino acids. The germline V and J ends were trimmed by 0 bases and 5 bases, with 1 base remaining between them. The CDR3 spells CASSYSNEKLFF. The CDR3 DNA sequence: TGTGCCAGCAGTTACTCGAATGAAAAACTGTTTTTT.